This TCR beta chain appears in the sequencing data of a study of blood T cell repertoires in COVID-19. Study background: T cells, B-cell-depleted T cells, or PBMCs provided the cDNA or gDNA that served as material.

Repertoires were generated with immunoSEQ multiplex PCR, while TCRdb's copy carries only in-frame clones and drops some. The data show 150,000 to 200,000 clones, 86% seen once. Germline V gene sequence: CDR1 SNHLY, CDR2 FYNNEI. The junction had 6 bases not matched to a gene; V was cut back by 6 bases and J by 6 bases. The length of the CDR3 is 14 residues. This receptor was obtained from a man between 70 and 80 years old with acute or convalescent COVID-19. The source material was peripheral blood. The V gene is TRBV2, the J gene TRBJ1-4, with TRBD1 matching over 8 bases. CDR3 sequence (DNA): TGTGCCAGCAGGGACAGGGTACGTGATGAAAAACTGTTTTTT. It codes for CASRDRVRDEKLFF.